These 15 T cell receptor beta chains share one sample of origin, sequenced in a study of T cells in Graves' hyperthyroidism and ophthalmopathy. Amplification yielded TCR beta CDR3 regions, with RNA transcripts as the source. The HTBI primer set drove a first-round RT-PCR of the TCR CDR3. TCRdb redid the calling of the multiplex PCR reads with MiXCR, one entry per CDR3 protein. The sample records some 510,000 distinct CDR3 sequences, around 46% being singletons. Input material: peripheral blood or thyroid tissue (not recorded which). The receptors derive from a woman between 18 and 29 years old with Graves' hyperthyroidism.

There are a few counts of this clonotype. CDR3 amino acids: CASSSATWVSAGYTF. CDR3 coding DNA: TGTGCCAGTAGTAGTGCCACCTGGGTGTCTGCTGGCTACACCTTC. This rearrangement joins TRBV19 to TRBJ1-2, with D uncertain. CDR3 size: 15 residues. Germline CDR1 LNHDA, CDR2 SQIVND (reference sequence). Trimming took off 4 bases at V and 7 bases at J, with 19 bases between the two ends.

V usage is TRBV20-1 and J usage is TRBJ1-5; D is possibly TRBD1 (6 bases). Looked up from germline, CDR1 is DFQATT and CDR2 is SNEGSKA (reference sequence). With 1 base removed from V and 3 bases from J, the gap between germline ends came to 13 bases. The CDR3 extends over 15 amino acids. CDR3 DNA: TGCAGTGCTAGAGGGCAGGGGCGAAACAATCAGCCCCAGCATTTT. Translated: CSARGQGRNNQPQHF.

The chain joins TRBV12-3 or TRBV12-4 to TRBJ1-2; D is undetermined. The CDR3 is 15 amino acids. Trimming removed 2 bases at V and 7 bases at J, with 17 bases between. CDR3 sequence (DNA): TGTGCCAGCAGTTTATTCGGGCAGTTAGGGTCTGGCTACACCTTC. Protein: CASSLFGQLGSGYTF.

The CDR3 loop reads CASSQDSTSSYEQYF. CDR3 in DNA: TGTGCCAGCAGCCAAGACAGCACGAGCTCCTACGAGCAGTACTTC. V and J are TRBV14 and TRBJ2-7; no definite D call. CDR1 SGHDN and CDR2 FVKESK come from the germline V gene. The CDR3 covers 15 residues. V was cut by 0 bases and J by 0 bases, with 9 bases left in between.

The chain employs TRBV15 and TRBJ1-1, with D perhaps matching TRBD1 (5 bases). Trimming took 10 bases from V and 3 from J, leaving 15 bases between them. The CDR3 contains 13 residues. Germline V lookup: CDR1 LNHNV, CDR2 YYDKDF (reference sequence). The CDR3 region is CASQARGDTEAFF. The CDR3 DNA is TGTGCCAGCCAAGCCCGGGGGGACACTGAAGCTTTCTTT.

This clonotype showed up just once. The genes are TRBV10-3 and TRBJ1-4; D may be TRBD1 (6 bases). The V gene lost 3 bases and the J gene lost 6 bases, with 14 bases spanning the gap. The CDR3 has 15 amino acids. The germline V gene encodes CDR1 ENHRY and CDR2 SYGVKD. The chain's CDR3 is CAISDTGSRDEKLFF. CDR3 DNA sequence: TGTGCCATCAGTGATACAGGGAGTCGGGATGAAAAACTGTTTTTT.

This clonotype was seen many times. The rearrangement uses TRBV7-2 and TRBJ2-5, with D uncertain. Germline lookup yields CDR1 SGHTA and CDR2 FQGNSA. With 2 bases removed from V and 4 bases from J, the gap between germline ends came to 8 bases. The CDR3 consists of 13 residues. The CDR3 reads CASSLIWGETQYF. CDR3 sequence (DNA): TGTGCCAGCAGCTTAATTTGGGGAGAGACCCAGTACTTC.

The V and J genes are TRBV24-1 and TRBJ2-5; D not certain. Germline assignment: CDR1 KGHDR and CDR2 SFDVKD. This CDR3 has 14 amino acids. V was pared by 10 bases and J by 1 base, with 15 bases between. CDR3 amino acids: CATGTSATQETQYF. The CDR3 DNA sequence: TGTGCCACTGGAACTTCTGCGACCCAAGAGACCCAGTACTTC.

This clonotype was seen a single time. This chain uses TRBV20-1 with TRBJ2-5; the match to TRBD2 covers 8 bases. CDR3 length: 19 amino acids. V shed 0 bases and J 0 bases; nucleotides not matched to a gene: 15. Germline CDR1 DFQATT, CDR2 SNEGSKA (reference sequence). As DNA, the CDR3 is TGCAGTGCTAGAGATCCTCTTTCGGGGGGGTTGGGTAACCAAGAGACCCAGTACTTC. Translating it yields CSARDPLSGGLGNQETQYF.

This chain links TRBV29-1 with TRBJ1-5; possible D gene TRBD1, 6 bases. Looked up from germline, CDR1 is SQVTM and CDR2 is ANQGSEA. The ends were cut back, 7 bases at V and 5 bases at J, with 12 bases in the middle. The CDR3 spans 12 residues. The CDR3 reads CSATQGYQPQHF. The CDR3 DNA sequence: TGCAGCGCTACACAGGGCTATCAGCCCCAGCATTTT.

This clonotype was found a few times. The chain combines TRBV25-1 with TRBJ1-1; no firm D call. Germline values: CDR1 MGHDK, CDR2 SYGVNS. The length of the CDR3 is 16 residues. V was clipped by 6 bases and J by 0 bases, with 17 bases between them. The CDR3 nucleotides read TGTGCCAGCAGCCAAGATCGAGAATCCATGAACACTGAAGCTTTCTTT. It codes for CASSQDRESMNTEAFF.

V gene TRBV2 combines with J gene TRBJ2-2, with D uncertain. Trimming removed 3 bases from V and 2 bases from J, with 7 bases in between. This CDR3 is built from 14 residues. Germline values: CDR1 SNHLY, CDR2 FYNNEI. CDR3: CASSEMTNTGELFF. The CDR3 DNA reads TGTGCCAGCAGTGAGATGACAAACACCGGGGAGCTGTTTTTT. The full variable domain, in which reference TRBV2 and TRBJ2-2 provide the parts outside the CDR3, is EPEVTQTPSHQVTQMGQEVILRCVPISNHLYFYWYRQILGQKVEFLVSFYNNEISEKSEIFDDQFSVERPDGSNFTLKIRSTKLEDSAMYFCASSEMTNTGELFFGEGSRLTVL.

This clonotype has at least ten counts. In nucleotides, the CDR3 is TGTGCCATCAGCCCGGGACAGACTACCGGGGAGCTGTTTTTT. Amino acid sequence: CAISPGQTTGELFF. The J gene is TRBJ2-2, the V gene TRBV10-3, with TRBD1 identical over 7 bases. The CDR3 length is 14 residues. Germline V CDR1 and CDR2: ENHRY, SYGVKD. V lost 6 bases, J lost 5 bases, and 6 bases stayed unmatched.

The chain combines TRBV20-1 with TRBJ1-2, with D perhaps matching TRBD1 (6 bases). From germline, CDR1 is DFQATT and CDR2 SNEGSKA (reference sequence). With 0 bases removed from V and 8 bases from J, the gap between germline ends came to 19 bases. The CDR3 length is 15 residues. CDR3 loop: CSARDSGGSIEGYTF. The CDR3 DNA follows: TGCAGTGCTAGAGATTCGGGGGGCTCGATCGAGGGCTACACCTTC.

This clonotype was counted only a few times. A read error may explain this, as a much larger clone is one base away. The V call is TRBV7-9, the J call TRBJ2-7, with TRBD1 matching 8 bases. The ends lost 5 bases at V and 2 bases at J; junction bases unmatched: 5. The CDR3 is made up of 14 amino acids. Germline CDR1 SEHNR, CDR2 FQNEAQ (reference sequence). The DNA of the CDR3 is TGTGCCAGCAGCATAAGACAGGGGACCTACGAGCAGTACTTC. Translating gives CASSIRQGTYEQYF.